The clone carrying this T cell receptor beta chain has just a few counts. Its specificity is not known. The data are from a study of blood T cells in healthy people across ages. General observations from the study: Underestimates were what the diversity estimates from one million T cells were considered to be. For the donors, CMV status was unknown and possibly confounded expanded clonotype changes.

Germline lookup yields CDR1 SGHDT and CDR2 YYEEEE. Trimming removed 0 bases at V and 11 bases at J, with 20 bases between. CDR3 length equals 15 residues. It was with a sample-barcoded 5' primer and a J-beta primer mix that a second PCR of about 6 to 11 cycles was run. TCRdb analysed the 5' RACE reads with MiXCR anew, one entry per CDR3 protein. The sample records 800,000 to 1,300,000 distinct CDR3 sequences, 20% to 25% being singletons. These data also formed part of another study, on T cells of mothers and their children. From that paper: No persistent microchimeric T cell clones were detected.

This sequence was found in a girl aged 2 to 10 in good health. Material: blood. J is TRBJ2-5 and V is TRBV5-6; D possibly corresponds to TRBD2 (5 bases). The CDR3 DNA is TGTGCCAGCAGCTTGGGCAAGGTGGCCGGTAGGGAGCAGTACTTC. Protein product: CASSLGKVAGREQYF.